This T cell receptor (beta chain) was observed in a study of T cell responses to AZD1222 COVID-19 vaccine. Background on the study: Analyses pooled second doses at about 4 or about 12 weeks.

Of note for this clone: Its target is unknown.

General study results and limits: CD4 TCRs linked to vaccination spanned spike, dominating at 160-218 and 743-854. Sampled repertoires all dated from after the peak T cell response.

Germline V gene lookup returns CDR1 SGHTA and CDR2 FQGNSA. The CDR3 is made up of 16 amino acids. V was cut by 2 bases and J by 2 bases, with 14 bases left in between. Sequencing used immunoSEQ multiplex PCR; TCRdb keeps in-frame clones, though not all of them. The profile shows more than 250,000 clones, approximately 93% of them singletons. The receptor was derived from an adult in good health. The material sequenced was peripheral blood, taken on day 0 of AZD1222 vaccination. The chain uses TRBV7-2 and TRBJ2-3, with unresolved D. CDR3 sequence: CASSLRNTLSTDTQYF. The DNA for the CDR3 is TGTGCCAGCAGCTTAAGAAATACCCTATCCACAGATACGCAGTATTTT.